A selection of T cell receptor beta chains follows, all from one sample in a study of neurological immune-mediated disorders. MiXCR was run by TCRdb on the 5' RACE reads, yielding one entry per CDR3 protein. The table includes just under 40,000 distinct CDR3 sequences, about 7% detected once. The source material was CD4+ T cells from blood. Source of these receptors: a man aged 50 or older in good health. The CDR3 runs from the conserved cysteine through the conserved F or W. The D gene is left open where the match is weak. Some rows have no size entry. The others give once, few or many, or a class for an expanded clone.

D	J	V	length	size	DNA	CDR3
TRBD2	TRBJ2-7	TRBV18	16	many	TGTGCCAGCTCACCAACTAGCGGGAGGGCTTCCTACGAGCAGTACTTC	CASSPTSGRASYEQYF
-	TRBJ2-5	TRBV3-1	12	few	TGTGCCAGCAGCCAAGGAGGGGTGACCCAGTACTTC	CASSQGGVTQYF
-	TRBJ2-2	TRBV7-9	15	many	TGTGCCAGCATCTCAGAGGGGAGACACACCGGGGAGCTGTTTTTT	CASISEGRHTGELFF
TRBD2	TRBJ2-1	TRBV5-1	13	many	TGCGCCAGCAGCTTCCCAGCGGGGAATGAGCAGTTCTTC	CASSFPAGNEQFF
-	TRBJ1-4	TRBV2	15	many	TGTGCCAGCAGTGAAGGGGAGGTTCTTTATGAAAAACTGTTTTTT	CASSEGEVLYEKLFF
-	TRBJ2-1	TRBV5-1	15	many	TGCGCCAGCAGCTTTGTGTCGATTTCCTACAATGAGCAGTTCTTC	CASSFVSISYNEQFF
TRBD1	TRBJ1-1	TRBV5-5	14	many	TGTGCCAGCAGCTTGGACAGGGGGCTTCTTGAAGCTTTCTTT	CASSLDRGLLEAFF
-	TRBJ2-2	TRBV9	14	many	TGTGCCAGCAGCGTAGGAGGGGACACCGGGGAGCTGTTTTTT	CASSVGGDTGELFF
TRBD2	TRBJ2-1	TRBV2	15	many	TGTGCCAGCATCCTAAGCGGGGTAAACTACAATGAGCAGTTCTTC	CASILSGVNYNEQFF
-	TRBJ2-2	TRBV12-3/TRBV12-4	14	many	TGTGCCAGCAGAACCCCCCTAGACACCGGGGAGCTGTTTTTT	CASRTPLDTGELFF
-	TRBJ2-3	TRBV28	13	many	TGTGCCAGCACCCGAGGGCGCCCAGATACGCAGTATTTT	CASTRGRPDTQYF
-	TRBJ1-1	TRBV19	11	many	TGTGCCACTCGCCTTGACACTGAAGCTTTCTTT	CATRLDTEAFF
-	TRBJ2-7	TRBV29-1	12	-	TGCAGCGTTACTATCAGGGGTTACGAGCAGTACTTC	CSVTIRGYEQYF
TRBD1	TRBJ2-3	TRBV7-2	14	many	TGTGCCAGCAGCTTAGAGACAGGGGGGGATACGCAGTATTTT	CASSLETGGDTQYF
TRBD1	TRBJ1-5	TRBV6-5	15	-	TGTGCCAGCAGTCGGACAGGATTTAGCAATCAGCCCCAGCATTTT	CASSRTGFSNQPQHF
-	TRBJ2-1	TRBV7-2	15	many	TGTGCCAGCAGCTTAAGACAGAGCTCCTACAATGAGCAGTTCTTC	CASSLRQSSYNEQFF
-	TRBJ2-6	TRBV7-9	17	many	TGTGCCAGCAGCTTAGGGGGCTGGCTTGCTGGGGCCAACGTCCTGACTTTC	CASSLGGWLAGANVLTF
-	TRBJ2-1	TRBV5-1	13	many	TGCGCCAGCAGCTTGGGACCAGCGGATGAGCAGTTCTTC	CASSLGPADEQFF
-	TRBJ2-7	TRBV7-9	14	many	TGTGCCAGCAGCTTAGTGTGGGGTGGCGGCGAGCAGTACTTC	CASSLVWGGGEQYF
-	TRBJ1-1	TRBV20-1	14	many	TGCAGTGCTAGCGGCAGCTCAATGAACACTGAAGCTTTCTTT	CSASGSSMNTEAFF
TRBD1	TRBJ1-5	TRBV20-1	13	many	TGCAGTGTGGGACAGGGGGCCAATCAGCCCCAGCATTTT	CSVGQGANQPQHF
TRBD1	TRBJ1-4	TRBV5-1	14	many	TGCGCCAGCAGCAACGGGACAGGGGAGGAAAAACTGTTTTTT	CASSNGTGEEKLFF
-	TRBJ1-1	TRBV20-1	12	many	TGCAGTGCTAGAGCGTGGCAGGGAGAAGCTTTCTTT	CSARAWQGEAFF
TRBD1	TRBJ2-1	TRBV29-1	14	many	TGCAGCGTTGGCCGACAGGGCTCCTACAATGAGCAGTTCTTC	CSVGRQGSYNEQFF
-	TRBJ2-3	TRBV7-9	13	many	TGTGCCAGCAGCCTCCCGGGCACAGATACGCAGTATTTT	CASSLPGTDTQYF
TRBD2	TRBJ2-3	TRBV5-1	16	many	TGCGCCAGCATAGCGGGTAGCGGAGCTAGCACAGATACGCAGTATTTT	CASIAGSGASTDTQYF
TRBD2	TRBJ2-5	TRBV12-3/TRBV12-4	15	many	TGTGCCAGCAGACCAGCGGGAGGGATCAAAGAGACCCAGTACTTC	CASRPAGGIKETQYF
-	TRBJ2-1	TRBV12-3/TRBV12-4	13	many	TGTGCCAGCAGTCCCAGACTAGGTGGTGAGCAGTTCTTC	CASSPRLGGEQFF